Each of the 23 T cell receptor beta chains below was sequenced from the same sample in a study of blood T cell repertoires in COVID-19. Method: immunoSEQ multiplex PCR; TCRdb's copy keeps in-frame clones and lacks some. This repertoire shows tens of thousands of clones, more than 90% found once; its top ten account for over 1.2%. Sequenced material: peripheral blood. Receptors were obtained from a man over 45 with acute or convalescent COVID-19.

The rearrangement joins TRBV4-1 to TRBJ2-1; 10 bases align to TRBD2. CDR1 MGHRA and CDR2 YSYEKL come from the germline V gene. V was clipped by 0 bases and J by 5 bases; unmatched bases: 7. CDR3 length equals 17 residues. The CDR3 reads CASSQDETSGLNNEQFF. CDR3 coding DNA: TGCGCCAGCAGCCAAGATGAGACTAGCGGGCTAAACAATGAGCAGTTCTTC.

This clone was seen a handful of times. The chain carries TRBV7-9 and TRBJ2-2, with 12 positions matching TRBD1. Germline V gives CDR1 SEHNR, CDR2 FQNEAQ (reference sequence). This CDR3 contains 19 residues. The J segment lost 0 bases and the V segment lost 5 bases, leaving 10 bases of the junction unmatched. CDR3 residues: CASSPLSGTGGANTGELFF. The CDR3 DNA is TGTGCCAGCAGCCCGCTTTCCGGGACAGGGGGCGCGAACACCGGGGAGCTGTTTTTT.

V usage is TRBV9 and J usage is TRBJ1-3; possibly TRBD1 for D (5 bases). CDR3 length: 16 residues. The germline V gene encodes CDR1 SGDLS and CDR2 YYNGEE. With 0 bases removed from V and 0 bases from J, the gap between germline ends came to 10 bases. CDR3 DNA sequence: TGTGCCAGCAGCGTAGGTGACAGCGACTCTGGAAACACCATATATTTT. As protein: CASSVGDSDSGNTIYF.

The chain has TRBV2 and TRBJ1-2; maybe TRBD1 (6 bases). Germline V gene data show CDR1 as SNHLY and CDR2 as FYNNEI. This CDR3 has 15 amino acids. V lost 4 bases, J lost 6 bases, and 18 bases lay in between. The CDR3 coding sequence is TGTGCCAGCAGTGCTCGAGAGGACAGAAGCCATGGCTACACCTTC. It codes for CASSAREDRSHGYTF.

V is TRBV2 and J is TRBJ1-1; possibly TRBD1 for D (5 bases). Germline assignment: CDR1 SNHLY and CDR2 FYNNEI. The V end lost 6 bases, the J end lost 3 bases, and 5 bases lay between the germline ends. The CDR3 has 11 residues. This chain's CDR3 is CASRGDTEAFF. Written as DNA, the CDR3 is TGTGCCAGCAGAGGGGACACTGAAGCTTTCTTT.

A few counts support this clone. The chain couples TRBV15 to TRBJ2-3; D possibly corresponds to TRBD1 (7 bases). Germline V lookup: CDR1 LNHNV, CDR2 YYDKDF (reference sequence). The CDR3 has 14 amino acids. Trimming shortened V by 3 bases and J by 6 bases, and 13 bases separated the two germline ends. The CDR3, as DNA: TGTGCCACCAGCAGGCAGGGGGGTACGGATACGCAGTATTTT. Translation: CATSRQGGTDTQYF.

V is TRBV6-5 and J is TRBJ2-7, with 9 bases aligning to TRBD2. The CDR3 is made up of 12 amino acids. Looked up from germline, CDR1 is MNHEY and CDR2 is SVGAGI. CDR3 in amino acids: CAVSGSSYEQYF. The CDR3, as DNA: TGTGCGGTTAGCGGGAGCTCCTACGAGCAGTACTTC.

This rearrangement joins TRBV27 to TRBJ1-1; 7 positions agree with TRBD1. Germline lookup yields CDR1 MNHEY and CDR2 SMNVEV (reference sequence). J lost 2 bases, V lost 5 bases, and 5 bases had no gene match. The CDR3 totals 14 residues. The CDR3 reads CASSIGTDNTEAFF. In DNA form, the CDR3 reads TGTGCCAGCAGTATCGGGACAGATAACACTGAAGCTTTCTTT.

The table lists this clone with a count of one. This chain links TRBV2 with TRBJ1-1, with D hard to call. Germline-derived CDR1 and CDR2 are SNHLY and FYNNEI. Trimming removed 3 bases from V and 6 bases from J, with 11 bases in between. This CDR3 contains 13 residues. The CDR3 DNA sequence: TGTGCCAGCAGTGATCAGGAAGTAGCTGAAGCTTTCTTT. Amino acid sequence: CASSDQEVAEAFF.

This clone showed up just a few times. In DNA, the CDR3 is TGTGCCAGCAGCACCCGGAGCAATGAGCAGTTCTTC. This codes for CASSTRSNEQFF. The chain links TRBV7-9 to TRBJ2-1; D is unclear. CDR3 size: 12 residues. Looked up from germline, CDR1 is SEHNR and CDR2 is FQNEAQ (reference sequence). V lost 5 bases and J 6 bases, leaving 8 bases between the germline ends.

This clone is medium-sized in the sample. The chain uses TRBV6-5 and TRBJ2-7, with 7 bases matching TRBD1. Germline lookup yields CDR1 MNHEY and CDR2 SVGAGI. V lost 5 bases to trimming and J lost 5 bases; unmatched junction nucleotides: 6. This CDR3 contains 13 residues. The CDR3 DNA reads as TGTGCCAGCAGTATACAGGGGAAGGACGAGCAGTACGTC. Its translation: CASSIQGKDEQYV.

This sequence joins TRBV5-8 and TRBJ2-7; 7 nucleotides agree with TRBD1. This CDR3 has 15 amino acids. Trimming at V came to 2 bases and at J to 5 bases, leaving 10 bases not matched to a gene. CDR1 and CDR2 from the germline V gene are SGHTS and YDEGEE. For the CDR3, the DNA is TGTGCCAGCAGCTTAAGGACAGGTCCTGTCGACGAGCAGTACTTC. It encodes CASSLRTGPVDEQYF.

The V call is TRBV12-3 or TRBV12-4, the J call TRBJ2-7, with D maybe TRBD1 (6 bases). This CDR3 contains 13 residues. V was trimmed by 7 bases and J by 5 bases, leaving 15 bases between them. The CDR3 DNA sequence: TGTGCCAGCACACTTCAGGGGTTCGACGAGCAGTACTTC. This codes for CASTLQGFDEQYF.

V usage is TRBV7-9 and J usage is TRBJ2-2; the D is unclear. V lost 2 bases, J lost 5 bases, and 6 bases lay in between. The CDR3 is 13 residues long. Germline lookup yields CDR1 SEHNR and CDR2 FQNEAQ (reference sequence). CDR3 sequence: CASSLYGTGELFF. The CDR3 DNA follows: TGTGCCAGCAGCTTATACGGGACCGGGGAGCTGTTTTTT.

This clone was picked up one time. The J gene is TRBJ1-2, the V gene TRBV29-1; perhaps TRBD1 as D (6 bases). Trimming pared 7 bases from V and 8 bases from J, leaving 14 bases between. CDR1 is SQVTM, CDR2 ANQGSEA, per germline. The CDR3 has 11 residues. The CDR3 protein is CSALGGAGYTF. The CDR3 nucleotides read TGCAGCGCCCTAGGGGGGGCGGGCTACACCTTC.

The chain recombines TRBV19 with TRBJ2-7, with 8 bases identical to TRBD1. After removal of 4 bases from V and 8 bases from J, the junction contained 4 bases not matched to a gene. Germline CDR1 LNHDA, CDR2 SQIVND (reference sequence). The CDR3 extends over 12 amino acids. The CDR3 bases are TGTGCCAGTAGTACCGGGACAGGCCAGCAGTACTTC. Its translation is CASSTGTGQQYF.

The rearrangement joins TRBV6-2 or TRBV6-3 to TRBJ2-1; no definite D call. The CDR3 covers 12 residues. Germline V gene lookup returns CDR1 MNHEY and CDR2 SVGEGT. V lost 6 bases and J lost 11, with 14 bases in between. The CDR3 here is CASSETHYQQFF. The CDR3 DNA reads as TGTGCCAGCAGCGAAACCCACTATCAGCAGTTCTTC.

The chain joins TRBV11-3 to TRBJ2-1; 7 nucleotides match TRBD2. CDR3 length: 13 amino acids. Germline-derived CDR1 and CDR2 are SGHNT and YENEEA. V lost 5 bases to trimming and J lost 8 bases; unmatched junction nucleotides: 6. CDR3 sequence reads: CASSARLADEQFF. DNA for the CDR3: TGTGCCAGCAGCGCCCGACTAGCAGATGAGCAGTTCTTC.

This clone was recorded a few times. CDR3 DNA sequence: TGTGCCAGCAGTTACCGGGACAGCTCCTACGAGCAGTACGTC. It is translated as CASSYRDSSYEQYV. V and J are TRBV6-2 or TRBV6-3 and TRBJ2-7, with 7 bases identical to TRBD1. Germline V gives CDR1 MNHEY, CDR2 SVGEGT. This CDR3 has 14 residues. After removal of 2 bases from V and 0 bases from J, the junction contained 1 base not matched to a gene.

The chain couples TRBV27 to TRBJ2-1, with 11 bases fitting TRBD2. Looked up from germline, CDR1 is MNHEY and CDR2 is SMNVEV (reference sequence). CDR3 length: 15 residues. J was trimmed by 7 bases and V by 6 bases; bases with no gene match: 8. CDR3 in DNA: TGTGCCAGCAGGCCCACTAGCGGGAGTATTAATGAGCAGTTCTTC. Amino acid sequence: CASRPTSGSINEQFF.

The rearrangement links TRBV15 to TRBJ2-1; D might be TRBD1 (5 bases). Trimming cost V 1 base and J 5 bases, with 9 bases left between them. From germline, CDR1 is LNHNV and CDR2 YYDKDF (reference sequence). The CDR3 runs 14 residues. CDR3 nucleotide sequence: TGTGCCACCAGCAGAGGGGGCCTCAACAATGAGCAGTTCTTC. The encoded protein is CATSRGGLNNEQFF.

Here the CDR3 DNA reads TGCGCCAGCACTCCGGATTTAACTAGCGGCCTCCCCTACGAGCAGTACTTC. It specifies CASTPDLTSGLPYEQYF. The chain has TRBV4-1 and TRBJ2-7; 8 nucleotides align to TRBD2. This CDR3 has 17 residues. Trimming at V came to 7 bases and at J to 2 bases, leaving 16 bases not matched to a gene. The germline V gene has CDR1 MGHRA and CDR2 YSYEKL.

This rearrangement joins TRBV4-1 to TRBJ1-1; perhaps TRBD1 as D (6 bases). V was cut by 4 bases and J by 4 bases, with 22 bases left in between. Looked up from germline, CDR1 is MGHRA and CDR2 is YSYEKL. This CDR3 spans 17 amino acids. CDR3 in amino acids: CASSLFGGPIGSTEAFF. For the CDR3, the DNA is TGCGCCAGCAGCCTCTTCGGGGGGCCAATTGGCAGCACTGAAGCTTTCTTT.